This T cell receptor (beta chain) was obtained from a study of T-cell reconstitution after alpha-beta-depleted transplantation in children. Trimming took off 0 bases at V and 5 bases at J, with 11 bases between the two ends. Germline CDR1 reads DFQATT; CDR2 reads SNEGSKA (reference sequence). This CDR3 is built from 14 residues. This clonotype was seen only a few times. Its antigen remains unknown. During its preparation, the TCRbeta library received unique molecular identifiers. MiXCR, applied by TCRdb to the PCR reads, yields one record per CDR3 protein. The sample lists about 830,000 distinct CDR3 sequences; approximately 15% were seen once. Study observations and caveats: The main origin of T-cell counts and diversity one year after transplant was newly produced T cells. There were reportedly several hundred expanded graft clones from which alpha-beta T cells came about two months after transplant.

This specimen was PBMCs, mostly from graft donor cells, taken 360 days after TCRalphabeta/CD19-depleted stem cell transplant. The TCR sequence derives from a male patient younger than 18 who had a stem cell transplant for acute lymphoblastic leukemia, so the T cells may come from the graft donor. V and J are TRBV20-1 and TRBJ2-1; weak D call: TRBD2 (6 bases). CDR3 sequence reads: CSARDRPGDNEQFF. The CDR3, as DNA: TGCAGTGCTAGAGATCGCCCGGGGGACAATGAGCAGTTCTTC.